The clone carrying this TCR beta chain has at least ten counts. Its antigen is as yet unknown. Looked up from germline, CDR1 is SGHRS and CDR2 is YFSETQ. The CDR3 length is 13 residues. V lost 0 bases and J lost 3, with 7 bases in between. Arm-PCR with iRepertoire HTBI primers amplified the CDR3 regions for these TCR beta libraries. Each CDR3 protein gets one entry after TCRdb re-called the multiplex PCR reads with MiXCR. The sample shows roughly 560,000 distinct CDR3 sequences, approximately 16% of them seen only once. Time point in this sample: newly diagnosed GD, antithyroid drugs for less than 3 months. PBMC RNA was the source of the TCR library. The sample originates from a study of regulatory T cells in long-lasting Graves disease. The study, taken as a whole, reports: Persistent disease preferred TRBV28, TRBJ1-2 and TRBJ2-5.

These sequences were also reported in another study, on T cells in Graves' hyperthyroidism and ophthalmopathy. This second study notes: Blood also carried most thyroid clonotypes expanded above 0.001.

Sequences were derived from peripheral blood mononuclear cells (PBMCs), sampled at new diagnosis, from a patient treated with antithyroid drugs. The chain joins TRBV5-1 to TRBJ2-7; D is uncertain. The TCR originated in a woman aged 35 to 59 with Graves disease. DNA for the CDR3: TGCGCCAGCAGCTTGGCCCAGGACTACGAGCAGTACTTC. Translating gives CASSLAQDYEQYF.